This TCR beta chain was identified in a study of T cell responses to AZD1222 COVID-19 vaccine. This clone occurred once. Its matching antigen is unknown. Study-wide results and limits: There were vaccine-associated CD4 TCRs across spike, dominant at 160-218 and 743-854. Spike-specific TCR breadth and depth were elevated following two AZD1222 doses. Reportedly, close to half of spike-specific TCRs are directed against unmutated variant regions.

Germline lookup yields CDR1 ENHRY and CDR2 SYGVKD. The CDR3 loop spans 14 amino acids. The V and J ends lost 6 bases and 1 base respectively, with 12 bases between them. The repertoire was sequenced with immunoSEQ multiplex PCR; TCRdb's copy has only in-frame clones and lacks some. This sample has roughly 49,000 clones; over 65% occur once, and the top ten carry under 7.5%. This sample comprised peripheral blood, obtained on day 0 of AZD1222 vaccination. The chain carries TRBV10-3 and TRBJ1-1; D perhaps matches TRBD1 (5 bases). The origin of this receptor is an adult in good health. This CDR3 reads CAIRSGTENTEAFF. CDR3 in DNA: TGTGCCATCAGATCCGGGACGGAGAACACTGAAGCTTTCTTT.